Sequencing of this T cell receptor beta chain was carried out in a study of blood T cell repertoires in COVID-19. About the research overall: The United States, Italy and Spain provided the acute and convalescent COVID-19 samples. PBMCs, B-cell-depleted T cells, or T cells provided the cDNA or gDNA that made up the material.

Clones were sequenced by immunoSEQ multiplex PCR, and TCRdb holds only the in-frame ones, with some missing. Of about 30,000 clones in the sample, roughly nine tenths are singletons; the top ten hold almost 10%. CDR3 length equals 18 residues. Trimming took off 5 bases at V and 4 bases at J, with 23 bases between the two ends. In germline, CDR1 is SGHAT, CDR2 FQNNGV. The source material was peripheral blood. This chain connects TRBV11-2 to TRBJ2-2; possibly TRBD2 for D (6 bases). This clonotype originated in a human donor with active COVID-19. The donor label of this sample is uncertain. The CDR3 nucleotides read TGTGCCAGCAGCACCCCCCACGTTCTACGGCGGGGCACCGGGGAGCTGTTTTTT. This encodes CASSTPHVLRRGTGELFF.